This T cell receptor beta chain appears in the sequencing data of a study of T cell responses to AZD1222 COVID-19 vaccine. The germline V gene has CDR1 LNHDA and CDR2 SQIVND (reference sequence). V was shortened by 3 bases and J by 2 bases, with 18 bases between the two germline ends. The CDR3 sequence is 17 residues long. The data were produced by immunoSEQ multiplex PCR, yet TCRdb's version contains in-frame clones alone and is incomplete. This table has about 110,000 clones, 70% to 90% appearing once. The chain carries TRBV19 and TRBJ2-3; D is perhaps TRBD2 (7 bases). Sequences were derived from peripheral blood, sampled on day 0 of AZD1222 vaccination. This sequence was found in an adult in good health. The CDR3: CASSILSDGGPTDTQYF. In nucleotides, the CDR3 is TGTGCCAGTAGTATTTTATCGGACGGGGGGCCCACAGATACGCAGTATTTT. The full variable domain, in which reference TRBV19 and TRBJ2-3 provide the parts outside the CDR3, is DGGITQSPKYLFRKEGQNVTLSCEQNLNHDAMYWYRQDPGQGLRLIYYSQIVNDFQKGDIAEGYSVSREKKESFPLTVTSAQKNPTAFYLCASSILSDGGPTDTQYFGPGTRLTVL.